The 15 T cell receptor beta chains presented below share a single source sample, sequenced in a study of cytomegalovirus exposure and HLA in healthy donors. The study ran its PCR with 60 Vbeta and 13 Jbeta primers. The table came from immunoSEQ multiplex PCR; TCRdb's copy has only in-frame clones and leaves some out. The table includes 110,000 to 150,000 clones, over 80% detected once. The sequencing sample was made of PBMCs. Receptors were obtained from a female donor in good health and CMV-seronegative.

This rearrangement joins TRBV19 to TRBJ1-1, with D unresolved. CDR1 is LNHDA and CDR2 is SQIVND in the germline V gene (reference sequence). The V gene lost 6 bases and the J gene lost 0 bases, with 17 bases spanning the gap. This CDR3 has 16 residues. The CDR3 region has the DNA TGTGCCAGTAGACTTCATCAACGGGTCATGAACACTGAAGCTTTCTTT. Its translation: CASRLHQRVMNTEAFF.

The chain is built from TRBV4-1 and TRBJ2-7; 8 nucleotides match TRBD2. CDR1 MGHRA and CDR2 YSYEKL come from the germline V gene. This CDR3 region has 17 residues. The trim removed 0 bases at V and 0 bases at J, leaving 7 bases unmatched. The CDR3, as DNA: TGCGCCAGCAGCCAAGAGCCAAGCGGGAGCTACTCCTACGAGCAGTACTTC. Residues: CASSQEPSGSYSYEQYF.

CDR3 sequence (DNA): TGTGCCAGCAGCCGAGCTGACAGGTCTCTCTACGAGCAGTACTTC. Translation gives CASSRADRSLYEQYF. The J gene is TRBJ2-7, the V gene TRBV14; possible D gene TRBD1, 6 bases. V lost 4 bases to trimming and J lost 3 bases, with 16 bases between them. The CDR3 is 15 residues long. CDR1 is SGHDN, CDR2 FVKESK, per germline.

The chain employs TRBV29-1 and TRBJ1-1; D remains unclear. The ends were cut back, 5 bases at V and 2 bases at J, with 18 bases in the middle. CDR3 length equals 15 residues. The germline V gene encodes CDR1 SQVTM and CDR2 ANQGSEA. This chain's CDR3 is CSVHALLEENTEAFF. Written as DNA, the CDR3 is TGCAGCGTTCATGCACTTTTGGAGGAAAACACTGAAGCTTTCTTT. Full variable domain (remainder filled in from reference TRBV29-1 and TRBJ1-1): SAVISQKPSRDICQRGTSLTIQCQVDSQVTMMFWYRQQPGQSLTLIATANQGSEATYESGFVIDKFPISRPNLTFSTLTVSNMSPEDSSIYLCSVHALLEENTEAFFGQGTRLTVV.

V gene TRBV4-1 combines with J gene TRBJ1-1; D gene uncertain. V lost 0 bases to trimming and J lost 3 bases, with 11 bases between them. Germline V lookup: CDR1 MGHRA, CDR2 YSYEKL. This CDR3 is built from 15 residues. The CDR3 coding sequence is TGCGCCAGCAGCCAAGAGATAGCTTGGGACACTGAAGCTTTCTTT. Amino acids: CASSQEIAWDTEAFF.

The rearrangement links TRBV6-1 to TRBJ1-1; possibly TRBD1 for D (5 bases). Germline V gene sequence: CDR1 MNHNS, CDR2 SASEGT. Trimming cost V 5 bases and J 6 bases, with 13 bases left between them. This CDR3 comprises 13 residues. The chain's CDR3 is CASSLRGGAEAFF. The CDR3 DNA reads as TGTGCCAGCAGTCTGCGGGGGGGAGCTGAAGCTTTCTTT.

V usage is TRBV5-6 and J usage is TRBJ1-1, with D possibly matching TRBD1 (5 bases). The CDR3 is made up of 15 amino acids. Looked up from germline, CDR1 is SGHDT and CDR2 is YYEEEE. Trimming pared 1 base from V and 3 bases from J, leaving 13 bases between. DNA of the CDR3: TGTGCCAGCAGCTTGATTCAGGGTCTGTACACTGAAGCTTTCTTT. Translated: CASSLIQGLYTEAFF.

The CDR3 reads CASSEIVPFYAYEQYF. The CDR3 nucleotides read TGTGCCAGCAGTGAAATAGTCCCCTTCTATGCCTACGAGCAGTACTTC. The rearrangement uses TRBV6-1 and TRBJ2-7; D not resolved. The germline V gene has CDR1 MNHNS and CDR2 SASEGT. The CDR3 runs to 16 residues. Trimming pared 2 bases from V and 2 bases from J, leaving 16 bases between.

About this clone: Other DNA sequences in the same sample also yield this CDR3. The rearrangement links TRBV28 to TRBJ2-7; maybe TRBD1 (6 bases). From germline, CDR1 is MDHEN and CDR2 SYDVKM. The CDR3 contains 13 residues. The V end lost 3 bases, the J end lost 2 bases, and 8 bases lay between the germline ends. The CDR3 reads CASSFGGPYEQYF. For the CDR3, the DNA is TGTGCCAGCAGTTTTGGGGGCCCCTACGAGCAGTACTTC.

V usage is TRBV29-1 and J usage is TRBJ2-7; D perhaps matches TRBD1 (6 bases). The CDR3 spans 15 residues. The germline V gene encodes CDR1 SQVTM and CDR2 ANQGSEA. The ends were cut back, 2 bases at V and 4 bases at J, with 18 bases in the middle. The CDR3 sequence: CSVERAGVFPYEQYF. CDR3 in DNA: TGCAGCGTTGAAAGGGCAGGGGTCTTCCCTTACGAGCAGTACTTC.

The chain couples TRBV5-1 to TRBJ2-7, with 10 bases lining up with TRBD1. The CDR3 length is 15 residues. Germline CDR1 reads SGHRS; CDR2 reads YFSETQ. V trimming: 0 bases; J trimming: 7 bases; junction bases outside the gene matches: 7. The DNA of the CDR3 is TGCGCCAGCAGCTTGGTGGGGGACAGGGGACAAGAGCAGTACTTC. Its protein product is CASSLVGDRGQEQYF. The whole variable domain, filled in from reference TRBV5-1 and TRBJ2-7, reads KAGVTQTPRYLIKTRGQQVTLSCSPISGHRSVSWYQQTPGQGLQFLFEYFSETQRNKGNFPGRFSGRQFSNSRSEMNVSTLELGDSALYLCASSLVGDRGQEQYFGPGTRLTVT.

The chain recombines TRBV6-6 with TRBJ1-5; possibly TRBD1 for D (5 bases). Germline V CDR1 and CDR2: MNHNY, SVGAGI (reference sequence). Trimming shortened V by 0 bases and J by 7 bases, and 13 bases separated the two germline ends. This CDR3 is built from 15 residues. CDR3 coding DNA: TGTGCCAGCAGTTACTCGTCAGGGATGAGACAGCCCCAGCATTTT. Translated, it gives CASSYSSGMRQPQHF.

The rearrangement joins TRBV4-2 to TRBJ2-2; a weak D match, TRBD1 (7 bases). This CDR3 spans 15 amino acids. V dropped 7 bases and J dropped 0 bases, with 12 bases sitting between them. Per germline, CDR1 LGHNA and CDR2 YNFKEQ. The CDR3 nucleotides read TGTGCCAGCAAACAGGGGACTGCGAACACCGGGGAGCTGTTTTTT. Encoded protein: CASKQGTANTGELFF.

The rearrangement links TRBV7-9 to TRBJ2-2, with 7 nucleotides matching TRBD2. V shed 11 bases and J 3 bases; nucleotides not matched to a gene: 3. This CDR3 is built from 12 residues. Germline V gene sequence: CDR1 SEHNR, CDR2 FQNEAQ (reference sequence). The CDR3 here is CAGLADTGELFF. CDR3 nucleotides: TGTGCCGGTCTAGCGGACACCGGGGAGCTGTTTTTT.

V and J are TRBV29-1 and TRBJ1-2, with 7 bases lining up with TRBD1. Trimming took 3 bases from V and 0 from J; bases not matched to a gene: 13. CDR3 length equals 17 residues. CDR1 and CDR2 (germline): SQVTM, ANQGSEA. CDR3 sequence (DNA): TGCAGCGTTGAGGTCCGGGACAGACCTGTCTCTAACTATGGCTACACCTTC. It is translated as CSVEVRDRPVSNYGYTF.